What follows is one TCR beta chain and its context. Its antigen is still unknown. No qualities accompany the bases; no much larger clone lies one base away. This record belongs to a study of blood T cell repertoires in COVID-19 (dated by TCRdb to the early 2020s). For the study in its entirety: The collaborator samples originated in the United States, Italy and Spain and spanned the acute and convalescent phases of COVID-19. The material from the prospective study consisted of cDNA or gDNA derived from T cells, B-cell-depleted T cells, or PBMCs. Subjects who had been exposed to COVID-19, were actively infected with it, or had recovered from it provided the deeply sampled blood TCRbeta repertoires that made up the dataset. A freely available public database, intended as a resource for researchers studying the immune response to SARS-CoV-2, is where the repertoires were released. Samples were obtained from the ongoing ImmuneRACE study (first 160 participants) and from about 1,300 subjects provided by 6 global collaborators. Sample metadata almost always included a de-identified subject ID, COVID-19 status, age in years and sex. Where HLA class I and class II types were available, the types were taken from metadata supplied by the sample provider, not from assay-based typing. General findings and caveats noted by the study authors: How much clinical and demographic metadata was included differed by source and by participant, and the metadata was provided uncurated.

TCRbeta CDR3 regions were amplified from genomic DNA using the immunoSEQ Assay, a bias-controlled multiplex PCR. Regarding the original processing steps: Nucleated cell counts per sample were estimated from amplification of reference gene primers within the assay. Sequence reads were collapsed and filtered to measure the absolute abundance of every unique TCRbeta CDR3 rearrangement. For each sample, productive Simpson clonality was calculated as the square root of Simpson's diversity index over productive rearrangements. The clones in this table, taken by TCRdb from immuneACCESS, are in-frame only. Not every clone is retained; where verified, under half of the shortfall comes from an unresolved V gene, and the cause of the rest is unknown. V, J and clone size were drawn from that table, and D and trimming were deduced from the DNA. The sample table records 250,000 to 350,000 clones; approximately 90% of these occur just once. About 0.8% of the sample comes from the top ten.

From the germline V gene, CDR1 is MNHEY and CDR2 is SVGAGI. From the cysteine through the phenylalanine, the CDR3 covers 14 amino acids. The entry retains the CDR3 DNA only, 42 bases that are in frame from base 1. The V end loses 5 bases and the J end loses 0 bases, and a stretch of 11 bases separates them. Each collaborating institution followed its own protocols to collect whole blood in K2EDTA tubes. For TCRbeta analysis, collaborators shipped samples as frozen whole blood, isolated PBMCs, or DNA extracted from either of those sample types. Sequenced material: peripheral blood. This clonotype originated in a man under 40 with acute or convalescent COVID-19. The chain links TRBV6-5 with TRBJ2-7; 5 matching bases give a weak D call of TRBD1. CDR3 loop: CASSPPTASYEQYF. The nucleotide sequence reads TGTGCCAGCAGTCCCCCGACAGCCTCCTACGAGCAGTACTTC.